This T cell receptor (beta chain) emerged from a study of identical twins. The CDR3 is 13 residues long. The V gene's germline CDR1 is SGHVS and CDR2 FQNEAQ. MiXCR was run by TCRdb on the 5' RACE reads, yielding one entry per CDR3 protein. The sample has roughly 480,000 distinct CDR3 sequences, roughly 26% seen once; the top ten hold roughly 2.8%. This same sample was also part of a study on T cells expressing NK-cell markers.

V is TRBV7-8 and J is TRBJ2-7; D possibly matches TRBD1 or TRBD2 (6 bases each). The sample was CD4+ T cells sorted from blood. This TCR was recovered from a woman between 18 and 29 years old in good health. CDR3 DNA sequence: TGTGCTGGAGGGGGGCCGGCCTTGTACGAGCAGTACTTC. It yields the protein CAGGGPALYEQYF.